A selection of T cell receptor beta chains follows, all from one sample in a study of shared clonotypes between healthy human individuals. Only in-frame clones appear in the TCRdb table, and some are missing; sequencing was by immunoSEQ multiplex PCR. The sample comprises approximately 530,000 clones, about 96% of which are singletons, and around 0.067% rests with the top ten. Specimen: naive CD4+ T cells sorted from blood. These receptors all stem from a woman aged 25 to 45 in good health. The CDR3 runs from the conserved cysteine through the conserved F or W. A D gene is named only where the DNA matches it firmly. Part of the rows lack a size; the others show once, few, many or a class for expanded clones.

J gene	CDR3 length	V gene	clone size	D gene	CDR3 DNA	CDR3 protein
TRBJ2-7	13	TRBV11-3	-	-	TGTGCCAGCAGCTTATCCAGGGGTAGCGAGCAGTACTTC	CASSLSRGSEQYF
TRBJ2-7	15	TRBV14	-	-	TGTGCCAGCAGCCAAGAGGCAGTGCGGACCTACGAGCAGTACTTC	CASSQEAVRTYEQYF
TRBJ1-1	14	TRBV2	-	-	TGTGCCACTGTCCGGGAAAGAGGGATCACTGAAGCTTTCTTT	CATVRERGITEAFF
TRBJ2-7	19	TRBV2	-	TRBD2	TGTGCCAGCAGCCCAGACATACCGGGACTAGCGGGAGGGCTCAACGAGCAGTACTTC	CASSPDIPGLAGGLNEQYF
TRBJ1-4	14	TRBV6-5	-	-	TGTGCCAGCAGCAGGGTAGCAACTAATGAAAAACTGTTTTTT	CASSRVATNEKLFF
TRBJ2-1	17	TRBV27	-	TRBD2	TGTGCCAGCACGAGGACTAGCGGGATCTTAGCAGTCCGTGAGCAGTTCTTC	CASTRTSGILAVREQFF
TRBJ2-2	13	TRBV5-6	-	-	TGTGCCAGCAGTTTTTTGGTCACCGGGGAGCTGTTTTTT	CASSFLVTGELFF
TRBJ1-4	17	TRBV4-1	-	TRBD1	TGCGCCAGCAGCCAACTATGGGGACAGGAGCCCCTGAAAAAACTGTTTTTT	CASSQLWGQEPLKKLFF
TRBJ1-5	15	TRBV18	-	TRBD1	TGTGCCAGCTCACCTGGACAGGATAGCAATCAGCCCCAGCATTTT	CASSPGQDSNQPQHF
TRBJ2-7	14	TRBV5-6	-	-	TGTGCCAGCAGCCGACCGGGATCCACCTACGAGCAGTACTTC	CASSRPGSTYEQYF
TRBJ1-3	13	TRBV30	few	-	TGTGCCTGGAGTGTTAGCTCTGGAAACACCATATATTTT	CAWSVSSGNTIYF